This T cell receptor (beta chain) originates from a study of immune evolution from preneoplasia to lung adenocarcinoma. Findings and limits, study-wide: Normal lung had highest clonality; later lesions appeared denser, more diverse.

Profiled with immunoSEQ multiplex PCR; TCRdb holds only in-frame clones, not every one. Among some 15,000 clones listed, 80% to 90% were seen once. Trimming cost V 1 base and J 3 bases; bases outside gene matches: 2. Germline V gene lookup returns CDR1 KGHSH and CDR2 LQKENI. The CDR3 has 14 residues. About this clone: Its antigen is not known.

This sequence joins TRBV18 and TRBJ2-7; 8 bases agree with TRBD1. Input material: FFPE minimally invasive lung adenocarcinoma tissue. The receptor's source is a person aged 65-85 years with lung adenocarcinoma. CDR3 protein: CASSPRTGIYEQYF. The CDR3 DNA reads TGTGCCAGCTCACCACGGACAGGGATCTACGAGCAGTACTTC.